A selection of T cell receptor beta chains follows, all from one sample in a study of tumour-infiltrating T cells in Burkitt lymphoma. The protocol was immunoSEQ multiplex PCR, while the TCRdb copy is restricted to in-frame clones and leaves out a portion. This repertoire shows 13,000 to 15,000 clones, approximately 82% found once; its top ten account for 6% to 8.5%. Sequenced sample: tumor tissue. These receptors originate from a human donor with diffuse large B-cell lymphoma. Both conserved end residues are part of each CDR3. The order of the fields is V gene, J gene, clone size, D gene, CDR3 DNA, CDR3 protein. A D gene is named only where the DNA matches it firmly. Not all rows give a size; the values are once, few, many and, for expanded clones, a class.

TRBV9	TRBJ2-5	-	-	TGTGCCAGCAGCGCGAGAGCCCAAGAGACCCAGTACTTC	CASSARAQETQYF
TRBV2	TRBJ2-6	-	-	TGTGCCAGCAGTGAAACACTCAGCTCTGGGGCCAACGTCCTGACTTTC	CASSETLSSGANVLTF
TRBV28	TRBJ1-1	-	-	TGTGCCAGCAGTTTATTAGGTCTTGAAGCTTTCTTT	CASSLLGLEAFF
TRBV14	TRBJ2-1	-	-	TGTGCCAGCAGCCAGATTTCTAATGAGCAGTTCTTC	CASSQISNEQFF
TRBV7-7	TRBJ2-1	-	TRBD2	TGTGCTAGCAGCCGCCTACTAGCGGGAGAGACTAATGAGCAGTTCTTC	CASSRLLAGETNEQFF
TRBV18	TRBJ1-1	-	-	TGTGCCAGCTCATCAGGGAGGGACACTGAAGCTTTCTTT	CASSSGRDTEAFF
TRBV13	TRBJ1-1	-	-	TGTGCCAGCACGGAATACCGGTCCAGGGGCGGCACTGAAGCTTTCTTT	CASTEYRSRGGTEAFF
TRBV5-1	TRBJ2-3	-	TRBD2	TGCGCCAGCAGCTTGGGACTAGCGGGGGACACAGATACGCAGTATTTT	CASSLGLAGDTDTQYF
TRBV27	TRBJ2-5	-	-	TGTGCCAGCAGTTTAAGATTGGTAGGGGAGACCCAGTACTTC	CASSLRLVGETQYF
TRBV14	TRBJ2-1	-	TRBD2	TGTGCCAGCAGCCTGACCGGGACTAGCCTAAAGGAGCAGTTCTTC	CASSLTGTSLKEQFF
TRBV4-1	TRBJ2-2	medium-sized	TRBD2	TGCGCCAGCAGCCCGAAGAGCGGGAGGAACACCGGGGAGCTGTTTTTT	CASSPKSGRNTGELFF
TRBV7-8	TRBJ2-7	-	-	TGTGCCAGCAGCTTGTGGATGTTGGACTCCTACGAGCAGTACTTC	CASSLWMLDSYEQYF
TRBV5-4	TRBJ2-2	-	TRBD2	TGTGCCAGCAGCCCCGGACTAGCGGAACGCACCGGGGAGCTGTTTTTT	CASSPGLAERTGELFF
TRBV2	TRBJ2-2	-	TRBD1	TGTGCCAGCAGCTTCGACAGGGTCACCGGGGAGCTGTTTTTT	CASSFDRVTGELFF
TRBV27	TRBJ1-1	medium-sized	-	TGTGCCAGCAGTTCGTTTGGGGGGGGTTGGTTTAACACTGAAGCTTTCTTT	CASSSFGGGWFNTEAFF
TRBV11-2	TRBJ2-4	-	-	TGTGCCAGCAGCTTATTTGGTGATAGGGAGAAGATCTTC	CASSLFGDREKIF
TRBV30	TRBJ2-7	-	TRBD1	TGTGCCTTGCGCACAGGGGAAGGGCGCGAGCAGTACTTC	CALRTGEGREQYF
TRBV6-5	TRBJ2-7	once	TRBD1	TGTGCCAGCAGTGGGGGGACAGGGATATCCTACGAGCAGTACTTC	CASSGGTGISYEQYF
TRBV7-9	TRBJ1-2	-	TRBD1	TGTGCCAGCAGCTTAGTCGCTCCAGGGGGTTTTCTGGTCTATGGCTACACCTTC	CASSLVAPGGFLVYGYTF
TRBV27	TRBJ2-7	medium-sized	-	TGTGCCAGCAGTTTAACGGGGTCCTACGAGCAGTACTTC	CASSLTGSYEQYF
TRBV19	TRBJ2-5	-	-	TGTGCCAGTAGTATGTTCAAGGCCAGGGGAGAGACCCAGTACTTC	CASSMFKARGETQYF
TRBV10-3	TRBJ2-5	few	TRBD2	TGTGCCATCAGTGAGTCGCTAGCGGGAGGAGTAGAGACCCAGTACTTC	CAISESLAGGVETQYF
TRBV27	TRBJ2-3	few	-	TGTGCCAGCTCTAAAGTCAGGCCCTCTAGCACAGATACGCAGTATTTT	CASSKVRPSSTDTQYF
TRBV5-4	TRBJ2-3	-	TRBD2	TGTGCCAGCAGCCCCTGGGGTGGGCGGGAGGCCAATGGGGATTTT	CASSPWGGREANGDF
TRBV5-6	TRBJ2-4	medium-sized	-	TGTGCCAGCAGCTTGGAACAGGGACTAGCCAAAAACATTCAGTACTTC	CASSLEQGLAKNIQYF
TRBV9	TRBJ1-2	-	TRBD1	TGTGCCAGCAGTGAGGGACAGGGAAGCGGGGATGGCTACACCTTC	CASSEGQGSGDGYTF
TRBV27	TRBJ2-7	-	TRBD1	TGTGCCAGCAGTGGACAGGGCCTGCTCTACGAGCAGTACTTC	CASSGQGLLYEQYF
TRBV11-1	TRBJ1-2	-	-	TGTGCCAGCAGCTTAGCGGGTGGAGGCTACACCTTC	CASSLAGGGYTF
TRBV29-1	TRBJ2-3	few	-	TGCAGCGTTGAAGATCTCACGCGGAATACGCAGTATTTT	CSVEDLTRNTQYF
TRBV6-1	TRBJ1-1	-	TRBD1	TGTGCCAGCAGTGGGGACAGGGGCGGTACTGAAGCTTTCTTT	CASSGDRGGTEAFF
TRBV6-5	TRBJ2-1	-	TRBD1	TGTGCCAGCAGAACAGGGGGTTCCTACAATGAGCAGTTCTTC	CASRTGGSYNEQFF
TRBV6-1	TRBJ2-3	-	TRBD2	TGTGCCAGCAGTGTGGGACTAGTAGCAGATACGCAGTATTTT	CASSVGLVADTQYF
TRBV7-6	TRBJ1-1	-	TRBD1	TGTGCCAGCAGCTTAGCCCCGACAGGGGGCACTGAAGCTTTCTTT	CASSLAPTGGTEAFF
TRBV30	TRBJ2-7	-	-	TGTGCCTGGAGCTACTCCTTTAGCTCCTACGAGCAGTACTTC	CAWSYSFSSYEQYF
TRBV6-6	TRBJ1-3	-	-	TGTGCCAGCAGTTACGAGCACGGCTCGGGAAACACCATATATTTT	CASSYEHGSGNTIYF
TRBV25-1	TRBJ2-1	medium-sized	TRBD2	TGTGCCAGCAGAGCACTAGCGGGAGAAAGTAATGAGCAGTTCTTC	CASRALAGESNEQFF
TRBV19	TRBJ1-1	once	-	TGTGCCAGTAGTATAGCTACGGGGGGGAAGACTGAAGCTTTCTTT	CASSIATGGKTEAFF
TRBV9	TRBJ1-2	once	-	TGTGCCAGCAGCGTAGCGGAGGGGGACTATGGCTACACCTTC	CASSVAEGDYGYTF
TRBV5-6	TRBJ1-4	-	-	TGTGCCAGCAGCTTGGGAGGGGGGGCGCGTAATGAAAAACTGTTTTTT	CASSLGGGARNEKLFF
TRBV4-1	TRBJ1-3	medium-sized	-	TGCGCCAGCAGCCAAGAGCGACAGCGTGGAAACACCATATATTTT	CASSQERQRGNTIYF
TRBV27	TRBJ2-1	few	-	TGTGCCAGCTCAATAGCGGTCTACAATGAGCAGTTCTTC	CASSIAVYNEQFF